A single sample is the source of the 23 T cell receptor beta chains below, sequenced in a study of blood T cell repertoires in COVID-19. The assay was immunoSEQ multiplex PCR, and TCRdb's table has in-frame clones only and misses some. The repertoire holds about 350,000 clones, with roughly 90% as singletons. The specimen sequenced was PBMCs or T cells enriched from blood (not recorded which). The receptors were sampled from a young woman who had recovered from COVID-19.

This chain uses TRBV4-1 with TRBJ1-2; 8 nucleotides align to TRBD1. Germline CDR1 and CDR2: MGHRA and YSYEKL. The CDR3 has 15 residues. V lost 4 bases, J lost 5 bases, and 9 bases stayed unmatched. CDR3 amino acids: CASSPLNRGDYGYTF. CDR3 DNA sequence: TGCGCCAGCAGCCCGCTCAACAGGGGGGATTATGGCTACACCTTC.

This chain joins TRBV5-6 and TRBJ2-1; the match to TRBD2 covers 9 bases. Unmatched junction bases numbered 13, after V lost 3 bases and J lost 3 bases. CDR3 length: 18 amino acids. The germline gives CDR1 SGHDT, CDR2 YYEEEE. The DNA of the CDR3 is TGTGCCAGCAGCTCAAAAGGGGTAGCGGGAGCCCTCTACAATGAGCAGTTCTTC. This codes for CASSSKGVAGALYNEQFF.

The rearrangement uses TRBV29-1 and TRBJ2-1; 9 bases match TRBD2. This CDR3 region has 14 residues. Germline CDR1 is SQVTM and CDR2 is ANQGSEA. Losses at the gene ends were 7 bases for V and 8 bases for J; bases not matched to a gene: 12. CDR3 sequence reads: CSGTSSGMRDEQFF. Here the CDR3 DNA reads TGCAGCGGGACGTCTAGCGGGATGAGGGATGAGCAGTTCTTC.

The gene calls are TRBV6-1 and TRBJ1-5; 12 bases agree with TRBD1. The CDR3 totals 15 residues. Per the germline V gene, CDR1 is MNHNS and CDR2 is SASEGT. With 1 base clipped from V and 7 bases from J, the junction kept 2 bases outside the gene matches. This CDR3 reads CASSEEGTGGQPQHF. The CDR3, as DNA: TGTGCCAGCAGTGAAGAGGGGACAGGGGGCCAGCCCCAGCATTTT.

This clone appeared a single time. The chain joins TRBV19 to TRBJ1-2; no clear D gene. Trimming stripped 7 bases from V and 4 bases from J, with 10 bases between. CDR3 length: 12 amino acids. Germline V gene data show CDR1 as LNHDA and CDR2 as SQIVND (reference sequence). Here the CDR3 DNA reads TGTGCCAGTACGAACGGGTTCTATGGCTACACCTTC. Translation: CASTNGFYGYTF.

This clone was picked up a small number of times. This chain uses TRBV11-2 with TRBJ1-2; TRBD1 aligns across 8 bases. Per germline, CDR1 SGHAT and CDR2 FQNNGV. The V and J ends lost 0 bases and 2 bases, in that order; junction bases with no gene match: 5. The CDR3 extends over 16 amino acids. CDR3 coding DNA: TGTGCCAGCAGCTTAGAGCCAGGGGGCTTGAACTATGGCTACACCTTC. Translated, it gives CASSLEPGGLNYGYTF.

This clone has more than one count but fewer than ten. The CDR3 DNA is TGTGCCAGCAGGACGGGAGAGACCGGGGAGCTGTTTTTT. It specifies CASRTGETGELFF. The rearrangement uses TRBV7-2 and TRBJ2-2, with D maybe TRBD2 (6 bases). Germline CDR1 SGHTA, CDR2 FQGNSA. Trimming pared 6 bases from V and 5 bases from J, leaving 10 bases between. The CDR3 sequence is 13 residues long.

The chain is built from TRBV14 and TRBJ1-1; maybe TRBD1 (6 bases). Trimming shortened V by 0 bases and J by 1 base, and 12 bases separated the two germline ends. Germline CDR1 is SGHDN and CDR2 is FVKESK. CDR3 size: 16 residues. The CDR3 reads CASSQDRHRANTEAFF. The CDR3 DNA follows: TGTGCCAGCAGCCAAGATAGACACAGGGCGAACACTGAAGCTTTCTTT.

The chain carries TRBV29-1 and TRBJ1-2, with 10 bases identical to TRBD1. The CDR3 has 14 amino acids. CDR1 is SQVTM, CDR2 ANQGSEA, per germline. V shed 6 bases and J 8 bases; nucleotides not matched to a gene: 12. The CDR3 region is CSVAPGQGLDGYTF. CDR3 bases: TGCAGCGTCGCTCCGGGACAGGGGCTCGACGGCTACACCTTC.

The V call is TRBV3-1 (or the pseudogene TRBV3-2), the J call TRBJ2-1; TRBD2 matches at 10 bases. CDR3 length: 19 residues. V was pared by 0 bases and J by 0 bases, with 8 bases of the junction left unmatched. CDR1 and CDR2 (germline): LGHDT, YNNKEL (reference sequence). CDR3 region: CASSQEGGSGGISYNEQFF. DNA of the CDR3: TGTGCCAGCAGCCAAGAAGGTGGTAGCGGGGGGATCTCCTACAATGAGCAGTTCTTC.

The chain couples TRBV5-1 to TRBJ1-1; D uncertain. Germline lookup yields CDR1 SGHRS and CDR2 YFSETQ. The CDR3 consists of 12 residues. V lost 4 bases and J 8 bases, leaving 12 bases between the germline ends. As DNA, the CDR3 is TGCGCCAGCAGCCGCTCTGGAGGGGAAGCTTTCTTT. This sequence encodes CASSRSGGEAFF. The complete variable domain, with remaining parts taken from reference TRBV5-1 and TRBJ1-1, reads KAGVTQTPRYLIKTRGQQVTLSCSPISGHRSVSWYQQTPGQGLQFLFEYFSETQRNKGNFPGRFSGRQFSNSRSEMNVSTLELGDSALYLCASSRSGGEAFFGQGTRLTVV.

This rearrangement joins TRBV5-1 to TRBJ2-7, with TRBD1 matching 9 bases. V trimming: 2 bases; J trimming: 4 bases; junction bases outside the gene matches: 13. There are 17 residues in the CDR3. From germline, CDR1 is SGHRS and CDR2 YFSETQ. The CDR3 reads CASSFYLPRQGGYEQYF. DNA for the CDR3: TGCGCCAGCAGCTTCTACTTACCGCGACAGGGGGGTTACGAGCAGTACTTC.

The rearrangement uses TRBV3-1 (or the pseudogene TRBV3-2) and TRBJ2-1; D not resolved. The CDR3 contains 13 residues. Germline CDR1 LGHDT, CDR2 YNNKEL (reference sequence). V shed 3 bases and J shed 5 bases, with 8 bases lying between them. The CDR3 spells CASSQNFDNEQFF. The CDR3 DNA reads as TGTGCCAGCAGCCAGAACTTTGACAATGAGCAGTTCTTC.

V gene TRBV7-9 combines with J gene TRBJ2-1, with 8 bases matching TRBD1. The CDR3 runs 15 residues. V shed 4 bases and J 7 bases; nucleotides not matched to a gene: 9. In germline, CDR1 is SEHNR, CDR2 FQNEAQ (reference sequence). Here the CDR3 DNA reads TGTGCCAGCAGCTCGAGAAGGACAGGGCTTAATGAGCAGTTCTTC. Encoded protein: CASSSRRTGLNEQFF.

The sample holds one count of this clone. The V and J genes are TRBV7-2 and TRBJ1-3, with a possible D match to TRBD1 (6 bases). CDR1 and CDR2 from the germline V gene are SGHTA and FQGNSA. Trimming took 5 bases from V and 0 from J, leaving 14 bases between them. The CDR3 totals 16 residues. CDR3: CASSPPRGGSGNTIYF. CDR3 nucleotides: TGTGCCAGCAGCCCGCCCAGAGGGGGCTCTGGAAACACCATATATTTT.

The V call is TRBV9, the J call TRBJ1-4; no definite D call. The CDR3 has 14 amino acids. CDR1 is SGDLS, CDR2 YYNGEE, per germline. V lost 0 bases and J lost 12, with 15 bases in between. Here the CDR3 reads CASSVDSSEAELFF. For the CDR3, the DNA is TGTGCCAGCAGCGTAGATTCGTCGGAGGCTGAACTGTTTTTT. Together with reference TRBV9 and TRBJ1-4, the CDR3 gives the full variable domain: DSGVTQTPKHLITATGQRVTLRCSPRSGDLSVYWYQQSLDQGLQFLIQYYNGEERAKGNILERFSAQQFPDLHSELNLSSLELGDSALYFCASSVDSSEAELFFGSGTQLSVL.

This chain connects TRBV19 to TRBJ2-3, with D perhaps matching TRBD2 (5 bases). Trimming stripped 7 bases from V and 3 bases from J, with 17 bases between. The germline CDR1 and CDR2 sequences are LNHDA and SQIVND (reference sequence). The CDR3 consists of 15 residues. This chain's CDR3 is CASTFRGSRTDTQYF. Written as DNA, the CDR3 is TGTGCCAGTACCTTCCGAGGGTCCAGGACAGATACGCAGTATTTT.

The J gene is TRBJ2-7, the V gene TRBV6-2 or TRBV6-3; 10 bases match TRBD2. Germline V gene sequence: CDR1 MNHEY, CDR2 SVGEGT. V trimming: 5 bases; J trimming: 3 bases; junction bases outside the gene matches: 7. The CDR3 runs 15 residues. CDR3 amino acids: CASSTATSGLYEQYF. The CDR3 coding sequence is TGTGCCAGCAGTACAGCGACTAGCGGGCTCTACGAGCAGTACTTC.

J is TRBJ2-2 and V is TRBV13; the D gene is possibly TRBD2 (5 bases). Trimming shortened V by 5 bases and J by 5 bases, and 12 bases separated the two germline ends. This CDR3 is built from 14 residues. Germline assignment: CDR1 PRHDT and CDR2 FYEKMQ (reference sequence). The CDR3 DNA reads as TGTGCCAGCAGCGTCCCGTCGGGAACCGGGGAGCTGTTTTTT. Protein product: CASSVPSGTGELFF.

The chain combines TRBV10-3 with TRBJ1-1, with 8 bases aligning to TRBD1. V lost 1 base, J lost 2 bases, and 3 bases stayed unmatched. Germline V CDR1 and CDR2: ENHRY, SYGVKD. The CDR3 is 15 residues long. CDR3 sequence (DNA): TGTGCCATCAGTGAGTGGACAGGGATTAACACTGAAGCTTTCTTT. Protein product: CAISEWTGINTEAFF.

The CDR3 DNA reads TGTGCCAGCAGTTCCGCGGGACAGACTTACGAGCAGTACTTC. Translating it yields CASSSAGQTYEQYF. This rearrangement joins TRBV28 to TRBJ2-7; a possible D gene is TRBD1 (7 bases). This CDR3 contains 14 residues. Looked up from germline, CDR1 is MDHEN and CDR2 is SYDVKM. V lost 4 bases and J 4 bases, leaving 14 bases between the germline ends.

This clone appeared a few times. The rearrangement joins TRBV5-1 to TRBJ2-1; D gene ambiguous. The CDR3 extends over 11 amino acids. V was shortened by 5 bases and J by 4 bases, with 4 bases between the two germline ends. In germline, CDR1 is SGHRS, CDR2 YFSETQ. The CDR3 DNA reads as TGCGCCAGCAGGGCATACAATGAGCAGTTCTTC. Translation: CASRAYNEQFF.

This chain links TRBV18 with TRBJ2-7; TRBD2 aligns across 11 bases. This CDR3 has 17 residues. Per germline, CDR1 KGHSH and CDR2 LQKENI. V was pared by 0 bases and J by 0 bases, with 4 bases of the junction left unmatched. CDR3 nucleotides: TGTGCCAGCTCACCACCGGGACTAGCGGAGAGCTCCTACGAGCAGTACTTC. Protein sequence: CASSPPGLAESSYEQYF. Full variable domain (remainder filled in from reference TRBV18 and TRBJ2-7): NAGVMQNPRHLVRRRGQEARLRCSPMKGHSHVYWYRQLPEEGLKFMVYLQKENIIDESGMPKERFSAEFPKEGPSILRIQQVVRGDSAAYFCASSPPGLAESSYEQYFGPGTRLTVT.